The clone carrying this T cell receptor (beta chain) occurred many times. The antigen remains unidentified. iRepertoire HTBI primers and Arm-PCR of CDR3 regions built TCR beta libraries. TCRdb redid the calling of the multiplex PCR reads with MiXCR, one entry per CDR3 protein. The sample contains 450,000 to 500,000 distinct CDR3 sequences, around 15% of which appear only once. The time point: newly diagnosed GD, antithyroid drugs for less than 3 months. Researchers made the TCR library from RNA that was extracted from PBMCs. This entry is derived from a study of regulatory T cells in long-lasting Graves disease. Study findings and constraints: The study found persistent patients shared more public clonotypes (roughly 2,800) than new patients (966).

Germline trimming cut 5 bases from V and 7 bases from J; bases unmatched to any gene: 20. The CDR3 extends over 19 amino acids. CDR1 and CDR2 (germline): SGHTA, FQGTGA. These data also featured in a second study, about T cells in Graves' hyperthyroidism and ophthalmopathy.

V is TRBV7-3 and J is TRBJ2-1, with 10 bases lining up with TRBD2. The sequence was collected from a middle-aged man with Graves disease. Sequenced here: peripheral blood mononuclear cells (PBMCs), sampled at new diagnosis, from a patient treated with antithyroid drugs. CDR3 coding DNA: TGTGCCAGCAGCCCAGCCGGACTAGCGGTGACCCATCCCCATAATGAGCAGTTCTTC. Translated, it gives CASSPAGLAVTHPHNEQFF.